The 28 T cell receptor beta chains below were found in one sample sequenced in a study of blood T cell repertoires in COVID-19. Assay: immunoSEQ multiplex PCR; the TCRdb copy retains only in-frame clones and omits some. The profile covers approximately 230,000 clones, with approximately 84% appearing a single time and about 1.7% taken by the ten largest. Sequenced input: PBMCs or T cells enriched from blood (not recorded which). The origin of the receptors is a man aged 40-49 years who had recovered from COVID-19.

The gene calls are TRBV18 and TRBJ2-7; 12 positions agree with TRBD2. V dropped 2 bases and J dropped 6; count of bases not matched to a gene: 5. CDR3 length: 15 amino acids. CDR1 is KGHSH and CDR2 is LQKENI in the germline V gene. The CDR3 nucleotides are TGTGCCAGCTCACCAGGGACTAGCGGGTCTGGCGAGCAGTACTTC. Its protein product is CASSPGTSGSGEQYF. Full variable domain (outside the CDR3, taken from reference TRBV18 and TRBJ2-7): NAGVMQNPRHLVRRRGQEARLRCSPMKGHSHVYWYRQLPEEGLKFMVYLQKENIIDESGMPKERFSAEFPKEGPSILRIQQVVRGDSAAYFCASSPGTSGSGEQYFGPGTRLTVT.

CDR3 DNA sequence: TGTGCCTGGAGTGTACGGTTAGAGGGCGAGCAGTACTTC. This sequence encodes CAWSVRLEGEQYF. This rearrangement joins TRBV30 to TRBJ2-7, with D maybe TRBD2 (5 bases). The germline V gene has CDR1 GTSNPN and CDR2 SVGIG (reference sequence). Trimming took off 0 bases at V and 6 bases at J, with 12 bases between the two ends. The CDR3 is 13 amino acids.

Details on this clone: The same CDR3 is also encoded by other DNA sequences in this sample. For the CDR3, the DNA is TGTGCCAGCAGCTCCTTGACTAGCGGGAGGGGTGGGACCGGGGAGCTGTTTTTT. Amino acids: CASSSLTSGRGGTGELFF. V is TRBV7-2 and J is TRBJ2-2, with TRBD2 identical over 14 bases. Per the germline V gene, CDR1 is SGHTA and CDR2 is FQGNSA. This CDR3 is built from 18 residues. V was clipped by 4 bases and J by 5 bases; unmatched bases: 9.

The chain carries TRBV7-9 and TRBJ1-5; the match to TRBD1 covers 7 bases. There are 15 residues in the CDR3. Germline values: CDR1 SEHNR, CDR2 FQNEAQ (reference sequence). V lost 3 bases, J lost 2 bases, and 4 bases stayed unmatched. Written as DNA, the CDR3 is TGTGCCAGCAGCTTGGGCACAGGGGGCAATCAGCCCCAGCATTTT. As protein: CASSLGTGGNQPQHF.

This clone is a singleton in its sample. The rearrangement links TRBV5-1 to TRBJ2-7; tentatively, D is TRBD2 (6 bases). The CDR3 extends over 13 amino acids. CDR1 is SGHRS, CDR2 YFSETQ, per germline. Trimming pared 5 bases from V and 3 bases from J, leaving 12 bases between. The CDR3: CASRSGSNYEQYF. The CDR3 region has the DNA TGCGCCAGCAGGTCCGGGAGCAACTACGAGCAGTACTTC.

The V call is TRBV4-3, the J call TRBJ1-2; D may be TRBD1 (5 bases). V lost 2 bases to trimming and J lost 7 bases, with 14 bases between them. Germline V gives CDR1 LGHNA, CDR2 YSLEER. This CDR3 has 14 amino acids. CDR3 coding DNA: TGCGCCAGCAGCCAAACCCTAAGCCAGGGTGGCTACACCTTC. Protein: CASSQTLSQGGYTF.

This clone was counted only a few times. The chain is built from TRBV19 and TRBJ2-1, with 7 bases matching TRBD1. The CDR3 totals 14 residues. Germline V CDR1 and CDR2: LNHDA, SQIVND (reference sequence). V trimming: 3 bases; J trimming: 8 bases; junction bases outside the gene matches: 7. CDR3 coding DNA: TGTGCCAGTAGTATGGGCCCTACAGGGGATGAGCAGTTCTTC. Translation: CASSMGPTGDEQFF.

This chain links TRBV6-1 with TRBJ1-2; 7 bases line up with TRBD1. V trimming: 4 bases; J trimming: 5 bases; junction bases outside the gene matches: 13. CDR3 size: 16 residues. CDR1 is MNHNS and CDR2 is SASEGT in the germline V gene. The chain's CDR3 is CASSGSGQSWSYGYTF. The CDR3 region has the DNA TGTGCCAGCAGTGGATCGGGACAGAGCTGGAGTTATGGCTACACCTTC.

V usage is TRBV5-4 and J usage is TRBJ1-2, with D possibly TRBD1 on 6 matching bases. Germline V CDR1 and CDR2: SGHNT, YYREEE (reference sequence). V lost 4 bases and J lost 3, with 16 bases in between. The CDR3 extends over 15 amino acids. In DNA, the CDR3 is TGTGCCAGCAGCCCGAGGGGGGGCGCCGACTATGGCTACACCTTC. It translates to CASSPRGGADYGYTF. Filled out from reference TRBV5-4 and TRBJ1-2, the complete variable domain reads ETGVTQSPTHLIKTRGQQVTLRCSSQSGHNTVSWYQQALGQGPQFIFQYYREEENGRGNFPPRFSGLQFPNYSSELNVNALELDDSALYLCASSPRGGADYGYTFGSGTRLTVV.

The chain carries TRBV10-2 and TRBJ1-2, with D unclear. Germline CDR1 and CDR2: WSHSY and SAAADI. The CDR3 is 12 amino acids. The germline V and J ends were trimmed by 6 bases and 6 bases, with 11 bases remaining between them. As DNA, the CDR3 is TGCGCCAGCAGAGAGGGCGGTGATGGCTACACCTTC. Amino acid sequence: CASREGGDGYTF.

The CDR3 sequence: CAMGTGIDEQFF. The DNA of the CDR3 is TGTGCCATGGGGACAGGGATTGATGAGCAGTTCTTC. This chain links TRBV28 with TRBJ2-1, with TRBD1 identical over 9 bases. This CDR3 comprises 12 residues. The V and J ends lost 10 bases and 8 bases, in that order; junction bases with no gene match: 6. Germline V gene data show CDR1 as MDHEN and CDR2 as SYDVKM.

This sequence joins TRBV18 and TRBJ2-7; TRBD2 is a possible D gene (6 bases). Trimming removed 6 bases at V and 3 bases at J, with 21 bases between. Germline CDR1 KGHSH, CDR2 LQKENI. This CDR3 comprises 16 residues. The DNA of the CDR3 is TGTGCCAGCTCCCCTACTAGCCTAGCGAGAGACTACGAGCAGTACTTC. Translated: CASSPTSLARDYEQYF. Together with reference TRBV18 and TRBJ2-7, the CDR3 gives the full variable domain: NAGVMQNPRHLVRRRGQEARLRCSPMKGHSHVYWYRQLPEEGLKFMVYLQKENIIDESGMPKERFSAEFPKEGPSILRIQQVVRGDSAAYFCASSPTSLARDYEQYFGPGTRLTVT.

The rearrangement uses TRBV10-3 and TRBJ1-2; weak D call: TRBD1 (6 bases). V lost 2 bases and J lost 4, with 8 bases in between. The CDR3 is 13 residues long. Germline CDR1 and CDR2: ENHRY and SYGVKD. CDR3 DNA: TGTGCCATCAGTGAGGAAGGGGGCTATGGCTACACCTTC. Its protein product is CAISEEGGYGYTF.

The chain combines TRBV7-3 with TRBJ2-3; D is unresolved. Trimming removed 3 bases at V and 0 bases at J, with 10 bases between. The germline gives CDR1 SGHTA, CDR2 FQGTGA. The CDR3 spans 15 residues. CDR3 nucleotide sequence: TGTGCCAGCAGCTTTCTACGCTCCAGCACAGATACGCAGTATTTT. This gives the protein CASSFLRSSTDTQYF.

This clone was seen just once. The chain links TRBV7-9 to TRBJ2-1; 7 bases line up with TRBD2. The CDR3 is made up of 16 amino acids. The germline V gene has CDR1 SEHNR and CDR2 FQNEAQ (reference sequence). Losses at the gene ends were 1 base for V and 8 bases for J; bases not matched to a gene: 11. The chain's CDR3 is CASSLVGGSTLDEQFF. In DNA, the CDR3 is TGTGCCAGCAGCTTAGTAGGCGGGAGCACCTTAGATGAGCAGTTCTTC.

This clone has a single count. V gene TRBV7-9 combines with J gene TRBJ1-5, with D hard to call. CDR1 and CDR2 from the germline V gene are SEHNR and FQNEAQ (reference sequence). V was trimmed by 4 bases and J by 5 bases, leaving 6 bases between them. The CDR3 consists of 12 residues. This chain's CDR3 is CASSSPDQPQHF. In DNA, the CDR3 is TGTGCCAGCAGCTCTCCAGATCAGCCCCAGCATTTT.

The V gene is TRBV5-6, the J gene TRBJ1-3; no clear D. The CDR3 is made up of 15 amino acids. V lost 0 bases to trimming and J lost 0 bases, with 7 bases between them. The germline V gene encodes CDR1 SGHDT and CDR2 YYEEEE. CDR3 loop: CASSLGTTSGNTIYF. DNA for the CDR3: TGTGCCAGCAGCTTGGGGACTACCTCTGGAAACACCATATATTTT.

The CDR3 DNA is TGTGCCAGCAGCGGAGGGGGGGCAACTAATGAAAAACTGTTTTTT. This encodes CASSGGGATNEKLFF. The chain uses TRBV5-4 and TRBJ1-4; D perhaps matches TRBD1 (6 bases). The germline V and J ends were trimmed by 4 bases and 0 bases, with 10 bases remaining between them. The germline CDR1 and CDR2 sequences are SGHNT and YYREEE (reference sequence). The CDR3 loop spans 15 amino acids.

This clone turned up a few times. This chain links TRBV25-1 with TRBJ1-2, with a tentative D call TRBD1 (5 bases). This CDR3 is built from 13 residues. V was trimmed by 2 bases and J by 6 bases, leaving 10 bases between them. Per the germline V gene, CDR1 is MGHDK and CDR2 is SYGVNS. CDR3 loop: CASSEGARDGYTF. The CDR3 DNA follows: TGTGCCAGCAGTGAAGGGGCCCGGGATGGCTACACCTTC.

The rearrangement uses TRBV10-3 and TRBJ2-7; weak D call: TRBD1 (6 bases). V lost 6 bases and J 4 bases, leaving 16 bases between the germline ends. Per the germline V gene, CDR1 is ENHRY and CDR2 is SYGVKD. The CDR3 is 14 amino acids. Here the CDR3 DNA reads TGTGCCATCAGCGATTGGACAGACCCGTACGAGCAGTACTTC. Translated, it gives CAISDWTDPYEQYF.

The CDR3 loop is CATSRGQAPGELFF. CDR3 nucleotides: TGTGCCACCAGCAGGGGACAGGCCCCCGGGGAGCTGTTTTTT. The V call is TRBV15, the J call TRBJ2-2; 8 nucleotides agree with TRBD1. This CDR3 contains 14 residues. V lost 3 bases and J lost 6; bases outside the gene matches: 3. From germline, CDR1 is LNHNV and CDR2 YYDKDF (reference sequence).

The chain employs TRBV19 and TRBJ2-6; perhaps TRBD2 as D (6 bases). Trimming took 7 bases from V and 0 from J, leaving 10 bases between them. Per the germline V gene, CDR1 is LNHDA and CDR2 is SQIVND (reference sequence). The CDR3 loop spans 15 amino acids. CDR3 region: CASTRGSSGANVLTF. CDR3 nucleotide sequence: TGTGCCAGTACACGGGGGAGCTCTGGGGCCAACGTCCTGACTTTC.

The chain carries TRBV2 and TRBJ2-3, with 12 positions matching TRBD2. The CDR3 extends over 15 amino acids. Germline CDR1 and CDR2: SNHLY and FYNNEI. Trimming took 8 bases from V and 6 from J; bases not matched to a gene: 9. CDR3 coding DNA: TGTGCCAGCGGTCCTAGCGGGGGGGGCCGTGATACGCAGTATTTT. It translates to CASGPSGGGRDTQYF.

The count of this clone is one. This chain joins TRBV3-1 (or the pseudogene TRBV3-2) and TRBJ2-3, with a weak D call TRBD2 (6 bases). V lost 2 bases, J lost 4 bases, and 16 bases lay in between. This CDR3 has 16 amino acids. CDR1 is LGHDT, CDR2 YNNKEL, per germline (reference sequence). CDR3 in amino acids: CASSQSKTTRSDTQYF. As DNA, the CDR3 is TGTGCCAGCAGCCAAAGTAAGACGACTAGGTCAGATACGCAGTATTTT.

The V and J genes are TRBV4-3 and TRBJ2-2; 12 bases are a match to TRBD2. The CDR3 consists of 15 residues. Unmatched junction bases numbered 3, after V lost 4 bases and J lost 6 bases. Germline CDR1 is LGHNA and CDR2 is YSLEER. The CDR3 bases are TGCGCCAGCAGCCGTCTAGCGGGGGGGCCCGGGGAGCTGTTTTTT. Translation: CASSRLAGGPGELFF.

The J gene is TRBJ1-2, the V gene TRBV6-2 or TRBV6-3; D is uncertain. Germline V lookup: CDR1 MNHEY, CDR2 SVGEGT. This CDR3 region has 15 residues. The V and J ends lost 5 bases and 8 bases respectively, with 21 bases between them. The CDR3 bases are TGTGCCAGCAGTGACGGCGCGAGGGCCTCTGGGGGCTACACCTTC. Encoded protein: CASSDGARASGGYTF.

The gene calls are TRBV2 and TRBJ1-2; tentative D call: TRBD1 (5 bases). The V gene's germline CDR1 is SNHLY and CDR2 FYNNEI. Trimming removed 6 bases at V and 5 bases at J, with 13 bases between. The CDR3 is 13 amino acids. The CDR3 spells CASSRDGTYGYTF. The CDR3 region has the DNA TGTGCCAGCAGCCGGGACGGGACTTATGGCTACACCTTC.

The V gene is TRBV7-8, the J gene TRBJ1-2; D possibly corresponds to TRBD1 (6 bases). V was cut by 2 bases and J by 1 base, with 17 bases left in between. Germline V gene data show CDR1 as SGHVS and CDR2 as FQNEAQ. CDR3 size: 17 residues. The CDR3 coding sequence is TGTGCCAGCAGCTTATTGCCAGGGGCCGTCTTTAACTATGGCTACACCTTC. Protein: CASSLLPGAVFNYGYTF.